The TCR beta chain under discussion was sequenced for a study of shared clonotypes between healthy human individuals (dated by TCRdb to 2020 to 2021). The study in broad terms: The cohort comprised a couple of women and a few men aged 18 to 49 years. For each donor, CD4 naive and CD4 memory were each run on three plates, CD8 naive on two plates, and CD8 memory on one plate. The study deeply sequenced blood TCR repertoires of several healthy adults to estimate repertoire size and the extent of clonotype sharing between individuals. Libraries were prepared and TCR repertoires were sequenced by different laboratories using diverse techniques, in order to increase sequencing depth and limit assay-specific biases. Per donor, leukapheresis produced somewhere between about 0.85 and 9.5 billion PBMCs. The research as a whole found: Larger estimated clonotype richness was generally found for naive subsets than for memory subsets. Sampling was limited to blood, and TCR repertoires in tissue likely differ from TCR repertoires in blood. Across four donors, approximately 5% of naive CD4, approximately 3.6% of naive CD8, 2% to 2.5% of memory CD4, and approximately 0.42% of memory CD8 clonotypes were shared. Based on pairwise subsampling, the degree of clonotype sharing among donors was expected to be affected by sequencing depth. The small number of donors limited the genetic and exposure-history diversity represented. Clonotypes shared by all four sorted-subset donors showed higher generation probabilities than non-shared clonotypes. Rarefaction of sorted-subset datasets indicated incomplete sequencing despite the large sequencing depth.

CD8 naive samples were CD45RO-negative cells positively selected for CCR7, giving a CD45RA+CCR7+ population that excluded TemRA cells. The donors were healthy, HIV-negative adults who had no recently reported acute infections or vaccinations. All donors were Caucasian adults living in Nashville, Tennessee, USA. Blood was obtained by leukapheresis, after which PBMCs were separated by Ficoll-Histopaque density gradient centrifugation and cryopreserved in liquid nitrogen vapor phase. Analytical flow cytometry was used to check the purity and quantity of every magnetically sorted T cell population. Genomic DNA was isolated from every sorted fraction and measured by UV absorbance on a Nanodrop 2000c. Using the deep immunoSEQ assay, multiplex PCR amplified TCR CDR3 regions from genomic DNA. Genomic DNA extracted from each cell subset was distributed evenly over all wells of several immunoSEQ 96-well plates, and each plate served as one replicate. For sorted subsets, each replicate PCR was loaded with roughly 200 ng genomic DNA, equivalent to 25,000 to 35,000 T cell genomes. Purified libraries were measured with a Qubit 3.0 fluorometer, size-checked on a Bioanalyzer 2100, and measured again with the KAPA Library Quantification kit. A separate single-read 150-cycle Illumina NextSeq 550 flow cell was used to sequence each immunoSEQ 96-well plate. The study's own analysis went as follows. Because the immunoSEQ output included only junctional sequences and no quality scores, the filtering could not be the same as the filtering used for full-length reads. Sequences were annotated with PyIR, a Python wrapper for IgBLAST v1.9, and V/J genes and CDR3 were assigned using IMGT germline references. Reads were filtered out if the reads had weak V/J assignments (E-value above 1e-6), no CDR3, stop codons, out-of-frame junctions, or ambiguous translated residues. V3J clonotypes were defined as sequences sharing an identical inferred V gene, J gene, and CDR3 amino acid sequence. Percentage overlap between repertoires was calculated by dividing the number of shared unique clonotypes by the size of the smaller repertoire. Richness of each repertoire was evaluated using RTK rarefaction, the Chao1 estimator, and Recon v2.1 estimates of unobserved clonotypes. For all TCRbeta clonotypes obtained by the gDNA method from a handful of donors, generation probabilities were computed with OLGA. This immuneACCESS table, as held by TCRdb, lists in-frame sequences with V and J called but not all clones. Of the missing ones, under half trace to an unresolved V gene in checked studies; the others have no known cause. That table supplies the V and J calls and clone size; D and trimming were determined from the DNA. Recorded for this sample are more than 2 million clones; just under 95% of them occurred a single time. Jointly, the top ten make up more than 1.5% of the sample.

Per the germline V gene, SNHLY is the CDR1 and FYNNEI is the CDR2. Its CDR3 holds 14 amino acids, cysteine through phenylalanine. Kept here is only the CDR3 DNA, which spans 42 bases and is read in frame from base 1. V ends up 4 bases short and J 1 base short, with an unmatched junction base count of 4. About this clone itself: No antigen is known for it. No base qualities exist here, and no much larger clone lies one base off it.

The sequence derives from a man between 18 and 29 years old in good health. Some clones in this sample may be carry-over from other donors' samples. This chain joins TRBV2 to TRBJ2-7, with 7 junctional bases fitting TRBD2. Sequencing used naive CD8+ T cells from PBMCs. What the cell subset or site label conveys for this sample: CD45RA+CCR7+. The nucleotide sequence reads as follows: TGTGCCAGCAGTGTCTCTAGCGGTTCCTACGAGCAGTACTTC. Translated, this gives CASSVSSGSYEQYF. With the rest looked up from the reference TRBV2 and TRBJ2-7 genes rather than sequenced, the full variable domain is EPEVTQTPSHQVTQMGQEVILRCVPISNHLYFYWYRQILGQKVEFLVSFYNNEISEKSEIFDDQFSVERPDGSNFTLKIRSTKLEDSAMYFCASSVSSGSYEQYFGPGTRLTVT.